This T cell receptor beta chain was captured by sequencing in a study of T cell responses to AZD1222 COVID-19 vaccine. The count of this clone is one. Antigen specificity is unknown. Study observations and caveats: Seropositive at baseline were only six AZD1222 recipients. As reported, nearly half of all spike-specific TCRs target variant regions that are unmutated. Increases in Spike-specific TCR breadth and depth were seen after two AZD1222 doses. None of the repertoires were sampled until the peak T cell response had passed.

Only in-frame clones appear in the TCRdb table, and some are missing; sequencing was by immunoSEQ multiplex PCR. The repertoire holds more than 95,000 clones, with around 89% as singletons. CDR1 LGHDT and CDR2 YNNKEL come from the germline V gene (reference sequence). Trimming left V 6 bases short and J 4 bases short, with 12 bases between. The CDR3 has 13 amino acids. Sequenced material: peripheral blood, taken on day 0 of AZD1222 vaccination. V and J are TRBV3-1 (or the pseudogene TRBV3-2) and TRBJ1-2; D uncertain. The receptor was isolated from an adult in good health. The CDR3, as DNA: TGTGCCAGCAGTCGCGACTCCCCCTATGGCTACACCTTC. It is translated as CASSRDSPYGYTF.